This T cell receptor (beta chain) was sequenced during a study of CXCR3-negative and CXCR3-positive naive CD8 T cells. Study summary: The total count of TRB reads reached 110 million to 150 million, and each library contributed about 1.5 +/- 0.3 million. Study-wide points: CXCR3-positive naive cells carried more hydrophobic TRB CDR3s than CXCR3-negative ones.

As regards this clonotype: What it recognizes is unknown.

The study made its TRB cDNA libraries by 5' RACE, adding UMI labels. TCRdb reprocessed the 5' RACE reads, with one entry per CDR3 protein and no DNA. The sample totals roughly 63,000 distinct CDR3 sequences; its top ten clones hold around 4.9%. Germline V CDR1 and CDR2: SQVTM, ANQGSEA. The CDR3 sequence is 12 residues long. The rearrangement joins TRBV29-1 to TRBJ1-1. The material sequenced was naive CXCR3+ CD8+ T cells from blood. Documented subset: CD45RO-CCR7+CD27+CD95- naive CD8+ T cells expressing CXCR3 (TNR3+). This clonotype was obtained from a human donor in good health. Some clones in this sample may be carry-over from other donors' samples. CDR3: CSAIIRSTEAFF.